This T cell receptor beta chain was retrieved from a study of T cells in Graves' hyperthyroidism and ophthalmopathy. Across the study: Prior to any treatment, at the point of initial diagnosis, peripheral blood was collected. Findings of the study overall: In simple terms, a model built on 13 V-J features told ophthalmopathy apart from stable hyperthyroidism.

Trimming took off 5 bases at V and 4 bases at J, with 12 bases between the two ends. The CDR3 runs 14 residues. Looked up from germline, CDR1 is SGHAT and CDR2 is FQNNGV. The CDR3 regions of TCR beta were amplified from RNA transcripts. HTBI primers were employed in a first-round RT-PCR of the TCR CDR3. TCRdb called the multiplex PCR reads again in MiXCR, with one record for every CDR3 protein. The profile shows 300,000 to 350,000 distinct CDR3 sequences, about 15% of them singletons. As to this clonotype: Antigen: not known.

Investigators excluded patients with uncontrolled infection, other autoimmune disease, pregnancy or lactation. This sample holds PBMCs from approximately 9 ml fresh peripheral blood. The V gene is TRBV11-2, the J gene TRBJ2-1; D may be TRBD2 (5 bases). Source material: blood. The sequence derives from a man between 25 and 39 years old with Graves' hyperthyroidism. This CDR3 reads CASSPPGLYNEQFF. CDR3 DNA: TGTGCCAGCAGCCCCCCCGGACTGTACAATGAGCAGTTCTTC.